These T cell receptor beta chains were read from a single sample in a study of T cell responses to AZD1222 COVID-19 vaccine. Data came from immunoSEQ multiplex PCR; TCRdb stores just in-frame clones and leaves some out. In the table there are about 110,000 clones, 90% to 95% of which are singletons. Sequenced here: peripheral blood, sampled on day 0 of AZD1222 vaccination. These receptors were obtained from an adult in good health. The CDR3 runs from the conserved cysteine through the conserved F or W. Each record gives: D gene, J gene, V gene, clone size, CDR3 DNA, CDR3 protein. A D gene is named only where the DNA matches it firmly. Some rows mark clone size as missing; the rest say once, few, many or name a class of expanded clone.

D: TRBD1
J: TRBJ1-6
V: TRBV5-6
size: NA
DNA: TGTGCCAGCAGCTTGGAAGATGGGACAGGGGGCTTGAGGGCACCCCTCCACTTT
CDR3: CASSLEDGTGGLRAPLHF

D: NA
J: TRBJ1-2
V: TRBV28
size: NA
DNA: TGTGCCAGCAGTTCCCCCCAGACGAGGAAAGGCTATGGCTACACCTTC
CDR3: CASSSPQTRKGYGYTF

D: TRBD1
J: TRBJ2-3
V: TRBV5-1
size: NA
DNA: TGCGCCAGCAGCGGTCTCGGTGACAGGGGTACAGATACGCAGTATTTT
CDR3: CASSGLGDRGTDTQYF

D: NA
J: TRBJ1-2
V: TRBV5-8
size: NA
DNA: TGTGCCAGCAGCCGGACAGTCGGCGGTGGCTACACCTTC
CDR3: CASSRTVGGGYTF

D: TRBD1
J: TRBJ1-2
V: TRBV11-3
size: NA
DNA: TGTGCCAGCAGCTTAGCGCCGGGACAGGGGGCAGATGGCTACACCTTC
CDR3: CASSLAPGQGADGYTF

D: NA
J: TRBJ2-3
V: TRBV7-9
size: NA
DNA: TGTGCCAGCAGCTATTACTTGACTACAGATACGCAGTATTTT
CDR3: CASSYYLTTDTQYF

D: NA
J: TRBJ1-1
V: TRBV5-1
size: NA
DNA: TGCGCCAGCAGTTCAGGGTCCATCACTGAAGCTTTCTTT
CDR3: CASSSGSITEAFF

D: NA
J: TRBJ1-2
V: TRBV4-1
size: NA
DNA: TGCGCCAGCAGCCAAGTGGTAGGACGTCAAGCTAACTATGGCTACACCTTC
CDR3: CASSQVVGRQANYGYTF

D: TRBD1
J: TRBJ2-2
V: TRBV29-1
size: NA
DNA: TGCAGCGGGGAACTTGAACAGGGGACCGGGGAGCTGTTTTTT
CDR3: CSGELEQGTGELFF

D: TRBD2
J: TRBJ2-1
V: TRBV10-3
size: NA
DNA: TGTGCCATCAGTGAAGGACTAGCGGGAGTCGGGTACAATGAGCAGTTCTTC
CDR3: CAISEGLAGVGYNEQFF

D: NA
J: TRBJ1-5
V: TRBV6-6
size: NA
DNA: TGTGCCACCAAGACCGGTAATCAGCCCCAGCATTTT
CDR3: CATKTGNQPQHF

D: NA
J: TRBJ1-1
V: TRBV19
size: NA
DNA: TGTGCCAGTAGTCTCGCTCCCGGGGCCATCACTGAAGCTTTCTTT
CDR3: CASSLAPGAITEAFF

D: TRBD2
J: TRBJ2-1
V: TRBV6-6
size: NA
DNA: TGTGCCAGCAGCGGACTAGCGGCGACGTACGGTGAGCAGTTCTTC
CDR3: CASSGLAATYGEQFF

D: NA
J: TRBJ2-2
V: TRBV7-3
size: NA
DNA: TGTGCCAGCAGCTCCGTGGTGGACGGCACCGGGGAGCTGTTTTTT
CDR3: CASSSVVDGTGELFF

D: NA
J: TRBJ1-6
V: TRBV2
size: NA
DNA: TGTGCCAGCAGTGTTTCCCTCGAGTCCTATAATTCACCCCTCCACTTT
CDR3: CASSVSLESYNSPLHF

D: NA
J: TRBJ2-7
V: TRBV6-5
size: once
DNA: TGTGCCAGCAGTTACTCGTTTAGCAAGCACTACGAGCAGTACTTC
CDR3: CASSYSFSKHYEQYF

D: NA
J: TRBJ2-7
V: TRBV6-6
size: NA
DNA: TGTGCCAGCAGACAACCAACTAACTACGAGCAGTACTTC
CDR3: CASRQPTNYEQYF

D: NA
J: TRBJ1-2
V: TRBV6-5
size: NA
DNA: TGTGCCAGCACGGGACGGTCAAGGCATGGCTACACCTTC
CDR3: CASTGRSRHGYTF

D: NA
J: TRBJ1-6
V: TRBV6-5
size: NA
DNA: TGTGCCAGCAGTCTTGACTACTCCTATAATTCACCCCTCCACTTT
CDR3: CASSLDYSYNSPLHF

D: NA
J: TRBJ1-2
V: TRBV5-1
size: NA
DNA: TGCGCCAGCAGCTTGGGTCAGGAGGCTAACTATGGCTACACCTTC
CDR3: CASSLGQEANYGYTF

D: TRBD1
J: TRBJ1-5
V: TRBV7-8
size: NA
DNA: TGTGCCAGCAGCCAGTATGACAGGGGGCATCAGCCCCAGCATTTT
CDR3: CASSQYDRGHQPQHF

D: NA
J: TRBJ2-7
V: TRBV19
size: NA
DNA: TGTGCCAGTAGTTCCCCGGGTTTGCCGGACAGACCCTACGAGCAGTACTTC
CDR3: CASSSPGLPDRPYEQYF

D: NA
J: TRBJ1-4
V: TRBV5-1
size: NA
DNA: TGCGCCAGCAGCTTGGCGGGCGGGACGGCAAATGAAAAACTGTTTTTT
CDR3: CASSLAGGTANEKLFF

D: TRBD1
J: TRBJ1-5
V: TRBV5-4
size: NA
DNA: TGTGCCAGCAGCATATGGGGCAGGGGGGTCAATCAGCCCCAGCATTTT
CDR3: CASSIWGRGVNQPQHF

D: NA
J: TRBJ2-1
V: TRBV9
size: NA
DNA: TGTGCCAGCAGCGGAGACATTCCCGAGCAGTTCTTC
CDR3: CASSGDIPEQFF

D: NA
J: TRBJ2-7
V: TRBV5-4
size: NA
DNA: TGTGCCAGCAGCTTAACTCGAGACGAGCAGTACTTC
CDR3: CASSLTRDEQYF

D: NA
J: TRBJ2-1
V: TRBV5-4
size: NA
DNA: TGTGCCAGCAGCCCGAGGACAAACAATGAGCAGTTCTTC
CDR3: CASSPRTNNEQFF

D: NA
J: TRBJ2-6
V: TRBV19
size: NA
DNA: TGTGCCAGTAGTATCCCAGGGCCTGGGGCCAACGTCCTGACTTTC
CDR3: CASSIPGPGANVLTF

D: TRBD1
J: TRBJ1-6
V: TRBV6-1
size: NA
DNA: TGTGCCAGCAGTGGCCCAGACAGGGGAGGGGATAATTCACCCCTCCACTTT
CDR3: CASSGPDRGGDNSPLHF

D: NA
J: TRBJ1-3
V: TRBV3-1/TRBV3-2
size: NA
DNA: TGTGCCAGCAGCCAAGCCTCAATAATCTCTGGAAACACCATATATTTT
CDR3: CASSQASIISGNTIYF

D: NA
J: TRBJ2-2
V: TRBV5-4
size: NA
DNA: TGTGCCAGCAGCTTGGCCATTACCACCGGGGAGCTGTTTTTT
CDR3: CASSLAITTGELFF

D: TRBD1
J: TRBJ1-2
V: TRBV2
size: NA
DNA: TGTGCCAGCAGGGGGGACAGAAACTATGGCTACACCTTC
CDR3: CASRGDRNYGYTF

D: TRBD1
J: TRBJ1-6
V: TRBV19
size: once
DNA: TGTGCCACCGGACAGGGGGGGAATTCACCCCTCCACTTT
CDR3: CATGQGGNSPLHF

D: NA
J: TRBJ1-2
V: TRBV19
size: NA
DNA: TGTGCCAGTAAGGACAGCAGGATTGGTGACTATGGCTACACCTTC
CDR3: CASKDSRIGDYGYTF

D: NA
J: TRBJ1-2
V: TRBV5-1
size: NA
DNA: TGCGCCAGCAGCTCCACCGACGGCATTAACTATGGCTACACCTTC
CDR3: CASSSTDGINYGYTF